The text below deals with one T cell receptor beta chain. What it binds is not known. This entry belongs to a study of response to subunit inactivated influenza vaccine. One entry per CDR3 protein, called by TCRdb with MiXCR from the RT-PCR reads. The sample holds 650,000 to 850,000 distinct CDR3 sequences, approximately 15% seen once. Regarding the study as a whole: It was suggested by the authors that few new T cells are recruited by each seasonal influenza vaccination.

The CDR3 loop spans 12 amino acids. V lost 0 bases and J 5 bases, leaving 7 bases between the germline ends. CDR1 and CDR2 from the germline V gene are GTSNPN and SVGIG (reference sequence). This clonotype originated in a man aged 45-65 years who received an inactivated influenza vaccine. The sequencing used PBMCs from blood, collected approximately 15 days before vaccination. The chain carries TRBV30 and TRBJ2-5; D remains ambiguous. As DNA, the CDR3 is TGTGCCTGGAGTGTACGGGTGGAGACCCAGTACTTC. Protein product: CAWSVRVETQYF. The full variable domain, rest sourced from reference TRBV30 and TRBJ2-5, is SQTIHQWPATLVQPVGSPLSLECTVEGTSNPNLYWYRQAAGRGLQLLFYSVGIGQISSEVPQNLSASRPQDRQFILSSKKLLLSDSGFYLCAWSVRVETQYFGPGTRLLVL.